This entry concerns a single T cell receptor (beta chain). Germline V gene data show CDR1 as MNHNY and CDR2 as SVGAGI (reference sequence). With 2 bases clipped from V and 2 bases from J, the junction kept 6 bases outside the gene matches. This CDR3 comprises 15 residues. This specimen belongs to a study of blood T cell repertoires in COVID-19. Some clones are missing from TCRdb's copy, which holds only in-frame ones; the method was immunoSEQ multiplex PCR. The table lists roughly 57,000 clones, approximately 90% of them singletons. Input material: peripheral blood. The V gene is TRBV6-6, the J gene TRBJ2-7; 7 bases match TRBD2. This clonotype was sampled from an older man with acute or convalescent COVID-19. The CDR3 region is CASSYAARGAYEQYF. For the CDR3, the DNA is TGTGCCAGCAGTTACGCCGCTCGGGGGGCCTACGAGCAGTACTTC.